This T cell receptor beta chain was found in a study of T cell clonality in common variable immunodeficiency. The germline CDR1 and CDR2 sequences are SNHLY and FYNNEI. Trimming stripped 5 bases from V and 0 bases from J, with 17 bases between. The length of the CDR3 is 17 residues. This clone was seen at least ten times. Its antigen remains unknown. The read is 3 residues too short to cover the CDR3 end, so that end is filled in from the germline J gene. CVID meant reduced serum IgG, IgA and/or IgM plus specific antibody deficiency. Most patients and controls had Caucasian heritage. Clones were read by immunoSEQ multiplex PCR, and TCRdb kept only the in-frame ones, dropping some. The data show 20,000 to 30,000 clones, with none appearing a single time. Study outcomes and limitations: In common variable immunodeficiency, TCR beta chains reportedly carried fewer deletions and N-nucleotide insertions. CVID subjects showed higher TCRbeta clonality than healthy controls. Fewer TCRbeta clones were shared among CVID subjects than controls.

The sample consisted of peripheral blood mononuclear cells. This sequence joins TRBV2 and TRBJ2-1; no definite D call. This clonotype was obtained from a human donor with common variable immunodeficiency. CDR3 in amino acids: CASSSSPVQSSYNEQFF. CDR3 bases read: TGTGCCAGCAGTTCATCCCCAGTGCAGAGCTCCTACAATGAG.